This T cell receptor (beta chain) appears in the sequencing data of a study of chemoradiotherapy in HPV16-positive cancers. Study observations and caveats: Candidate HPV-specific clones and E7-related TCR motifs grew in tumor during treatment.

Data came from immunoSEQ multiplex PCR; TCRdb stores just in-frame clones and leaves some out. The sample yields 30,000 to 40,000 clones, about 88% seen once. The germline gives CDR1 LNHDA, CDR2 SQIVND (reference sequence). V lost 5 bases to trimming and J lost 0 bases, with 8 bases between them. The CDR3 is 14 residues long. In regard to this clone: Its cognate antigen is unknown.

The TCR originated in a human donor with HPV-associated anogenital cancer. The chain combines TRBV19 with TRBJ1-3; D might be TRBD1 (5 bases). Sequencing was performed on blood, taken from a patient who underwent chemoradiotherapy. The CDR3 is CASSEGISGNTIYF. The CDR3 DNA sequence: TGTGCCAGTAGTGAGGGGATCTCTGGAAACACCATATATTTT.